The clone carrying this T cell receptor (beta chain) was seen a few times. This entry comes from a study of technical replicates of blood from a handful of donors. The repertoire was sequenced with immunoSEQ multiplex PCR; TCRdb's copy has only in-frame clones and lacks some. The sample lists around 71,000 clones; just under 95% were seen once. Germline V lookup: CDR1 SNHLY, CDR2 FYNNEI. The CDR3 totals 13 residues. V was shortened by 2 bases and J by 4 bases, with 8 bases between the two germline ends. Sequenced input: T cells isolated from PBMCs. The gene calls are TRBV2 and TRBJ1-1; D may be TRBD1 (5 bases). The source is a human donor in good health. The CDR3 loop reads CASSEQGGTEAFF. Written as DNA, the CDR3 is TGTGCCAGCAGTGAACAGGGAGGCACTGAAGCTTTCTTT.